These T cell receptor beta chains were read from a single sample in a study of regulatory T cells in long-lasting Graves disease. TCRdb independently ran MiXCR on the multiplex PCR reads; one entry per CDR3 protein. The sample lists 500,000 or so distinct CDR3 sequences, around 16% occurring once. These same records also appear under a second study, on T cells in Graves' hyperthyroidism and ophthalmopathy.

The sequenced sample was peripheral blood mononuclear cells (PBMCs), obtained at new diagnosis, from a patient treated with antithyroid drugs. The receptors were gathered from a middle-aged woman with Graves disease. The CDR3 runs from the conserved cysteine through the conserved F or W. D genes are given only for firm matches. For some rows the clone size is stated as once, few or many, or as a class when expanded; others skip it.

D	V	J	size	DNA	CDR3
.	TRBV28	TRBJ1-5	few	TGTGCCAGCAGCAATCCCAATCAGCCCCAGCATTTT	CASSNPNQPQHF
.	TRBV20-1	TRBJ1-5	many	TGCAGTGCTAGAGATAGGGCAGTGGATCGGGATCAGCCCCAGCATTTT	CSARDRAVDRDQPQHF
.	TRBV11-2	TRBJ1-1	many	TGTGCCAGCAGCCTAGATTGGAACACTGAAGCTTTCTTT	CASSLDWNTEAFF
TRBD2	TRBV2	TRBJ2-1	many	TGTGCCAGCAAAAGCGGGGGTGACCACAATGAGCAGTTCTTC	CASKSGGDHNEQFF
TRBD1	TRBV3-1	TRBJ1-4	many	TGTGCCAGCAGCCCGGGGACAGGGGATAATGAAAAACTGTTTTTT	CASSPGTGDNEKLFF
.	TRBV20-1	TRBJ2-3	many	TGCAGTGCTAGAGATCAGGGGCGCGGGGCAGATACGCAGTATTTT	CSARDQGRGADTQYF
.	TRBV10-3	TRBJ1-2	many	TGTGCCATCAGTGAGACAGAAAACTATGGCTACACCTTC	CAISETENYGYTF
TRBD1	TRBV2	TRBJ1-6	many	TGTGCCAGCAGTGCCCTAACAGGGGACAATTCACCCCTCCACTTT	CASSALTGDNSPLHF
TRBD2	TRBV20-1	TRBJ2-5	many	TGCAGTGCTACTGGCGGGGGAGACCAAGAGACCCAGTACTTC	CSATGGGDQETQYF
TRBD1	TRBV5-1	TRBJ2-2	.	TGCGCCAGCGGACAGGGGATAGCCGGGGAGCTGTTTTTT	CASGQGIAGELFF
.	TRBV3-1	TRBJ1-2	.	TGTGCCAGCCGATCGACAGGAGACTATGGCTACACCTTC	CASRSTGDYGYTF
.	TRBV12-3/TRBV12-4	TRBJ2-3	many	TGTGCCAGCAGTTTAGCGATATTGGCGGATACGCAGTATTTT	CASSLAILADTQYF
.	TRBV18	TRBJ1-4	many	TGTGCCAGCTCACTTACCAGGGCAACTAATGAAAAACTGTTTTTT	CASSLTRATNEKLFF
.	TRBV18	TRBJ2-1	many	TGTGCCAGCTCACTTCGGGACCAAAACAATGAGCAGTTCTTC	CASSLRDQNNEQFF
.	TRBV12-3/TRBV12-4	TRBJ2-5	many	TGTGCCAGCAGTTTTTTACAGCAAGAGACCCAGTACTTC	CASSFLQQETQYF
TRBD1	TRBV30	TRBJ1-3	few	TGTGCCTGGAGGGCCCGGGACAGAGGAAACACCATATATTTT	CAWRARDRGNTIYF
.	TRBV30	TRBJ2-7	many	TGTGCCTGGAGTGTACGGGACACCACCTACGAGCAGTACTTC	CAWSVRDTTYEQYF
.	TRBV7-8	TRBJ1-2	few	TGTGCCAGCCGGGAACTAGCTAACTATGGCTACACCTTC	CASRELANYGYTF
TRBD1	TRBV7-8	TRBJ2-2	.	TGTGCCAGCAGCTTCCCCGGACAGGGGACGAACACCGGGGAGCTGTTTTTT	CASSFPGQGTNTGELFF
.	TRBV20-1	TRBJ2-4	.	TGCAGTGCTACAGACACCTTAGCCGAAAACATTCAGTACTTC	CSATDTLAENIQYF
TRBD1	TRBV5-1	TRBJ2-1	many	TGCGCCAGCAGCTTGGCCGGGGGACAGGTCACCTACAATGAGCAGTTCTTC	CASSLAGGQVTYNEQFF
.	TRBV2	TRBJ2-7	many	TGTGCCACCCAATATACCCTTCCCTACGAGCAGTACTTC	CATQYTLPYEQYF
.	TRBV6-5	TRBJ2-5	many	TGTGCCAGCAGTTACATCAGCCTTAGGGAGACCCAGTACTTC	CASSYISLRETQYF
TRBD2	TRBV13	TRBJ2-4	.	TGTGCCAGCAGCTGGGGGCGCGGGGGGAAAAACATTCAGTACTTC	CASSWGRGGKNIQYF
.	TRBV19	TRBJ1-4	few	TGTGCCAGTAGTAAGAGGGCGGGGGAAAAACTGTTTTTT	CASSKRAGEKLFF
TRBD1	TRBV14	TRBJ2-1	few	TGTGCCAGCAGCCAAGATATTTGGGGGGGACAGGGTGTTGAGCAGTTCTTC	CASSQDIWGGQGVEQFF
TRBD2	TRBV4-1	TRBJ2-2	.	TGCGCCAGCAGCCCCAAAGCGGTAGCGGGGTACGGGGAGCTGTTTTTT	CASSPKAVAGYGELFF
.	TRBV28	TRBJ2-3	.	TGTGCCAGCAGTTTTTCGCCTAGCGCGGGTCAGGATACGCAGTATTTT	CASSFSPSAGQDTQYF
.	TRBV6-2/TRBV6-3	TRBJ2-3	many	TGTGCCAGCAGGGGATCAGGGAGCACAGATACGCAGTATTTT	CASRGSGSTDTQYF
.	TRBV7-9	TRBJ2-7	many	TGTGCCAGCAGCTTTGGGGGGTCGTTGTCCTACGAGCAGTACTTC	CASSFGGSLSYEQYF
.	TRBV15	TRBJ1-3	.	TGTGCCACCAGCCGGGACACTCGTTTAAACACCATATATTTT	CATSRDTRLNTIYF
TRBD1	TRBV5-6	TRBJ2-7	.	TGTGCCAGCAGCTTGGGGGACAGGGCGTACTTC	CASSLGDRAYF
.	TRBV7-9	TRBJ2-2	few	TGTGCCAGCAGCTTAAGTGTCGCAGGGGACGGGGAGCTGTTTTTT	CASSLSVAGDGELFF
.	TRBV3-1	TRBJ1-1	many	TGTGCCAGCAGTCCAGGGTCCGAAGTGGGCACTGAAGCTTTCTTT	CASSPGSEVGTEAFF